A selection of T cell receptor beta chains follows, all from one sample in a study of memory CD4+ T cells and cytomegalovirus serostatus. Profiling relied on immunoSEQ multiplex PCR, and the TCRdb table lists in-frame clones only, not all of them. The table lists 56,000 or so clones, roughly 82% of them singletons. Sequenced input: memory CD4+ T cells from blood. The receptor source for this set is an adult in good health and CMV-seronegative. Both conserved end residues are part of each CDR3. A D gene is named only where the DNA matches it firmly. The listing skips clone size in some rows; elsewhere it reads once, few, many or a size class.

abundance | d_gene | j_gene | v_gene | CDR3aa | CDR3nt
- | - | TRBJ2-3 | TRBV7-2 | CASSLVRAGDTQYF | TGTGCCAGCAGCTTAGTCCGGGCCGGGGATACGCAGTATTTT
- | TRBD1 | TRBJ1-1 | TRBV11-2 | CASSLPPGQREAFF | TGTGCCAGCAGCTTACCTCCGGGACAGAGGGAAGCTTTCTTT
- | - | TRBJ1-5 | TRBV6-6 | CASSYSGEANQPQHF | TGTGCCAGCAGTTACTCCGGGGAGGCGAATCAGCCCCAGCATTTT
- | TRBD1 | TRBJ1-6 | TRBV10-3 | CAISERGQGANSPLHF | TGTGCCATCAGTGAGAGGGGACAGGGGGCCAATTCACCCCTCCACTTT
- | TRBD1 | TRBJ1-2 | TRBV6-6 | CASSLIRGQGAYGYTF | TGTGCCAGCAGTCTAATACGTGGACAGGGGGCCTATGGCTACACCTTC
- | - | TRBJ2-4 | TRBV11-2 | CASSLDGREKSIQYF | TGTGCCAGCAGCTTAGATGGCAGGGAAAAGAGCATTCAGTACTTC
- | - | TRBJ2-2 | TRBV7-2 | CASSLPGELFF | TGTGCCAGCAGCCTTCCCGGGGAGCTGTTTTTT
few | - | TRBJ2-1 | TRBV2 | CASSQVVNEQFF | TGTGCCAGCAGTCAAGTCGTCAATGAGCAGTTCTTC
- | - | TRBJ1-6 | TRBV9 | CASSPDSNSPLHF | TGTGCCAGCAGTCCAGATAGTAATTCACCCCTCCACTTT
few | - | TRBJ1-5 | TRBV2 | CASSERWGGNQPQHF | TGTGCCAGCAGTGAAAGGTGGGGGGGCAATCAGCCCCAGCATTTT
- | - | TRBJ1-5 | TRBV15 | CATSFGYQPQHF | TGTGCCACCAGTTTCGGGTATCAGCCCCAGCATTTT
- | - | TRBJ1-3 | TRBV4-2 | CASSQDRGGTVNSGNTIYF | TGTGCCAGCAGCCAAGATAGAGGGGGGACGGTAAACTCTGGAAACACCATATATTTT
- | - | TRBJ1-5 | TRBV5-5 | CASSLEASSNQPQHF | TGTGCCAGCAGCTTGGAGGCTTCTAGCAATCAGCCCCAGCATTTT
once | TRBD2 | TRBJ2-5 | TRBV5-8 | CASRVGLAGGRYQETQYF | TGTGCCAGCAGAGTCGGGCTAGCGGGGGGTCGGTACCAAGAGACCCAGTACTTC
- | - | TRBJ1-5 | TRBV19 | CASSIQGGNQPQHF | TGTGCCAGTAGTATACAGGGCGGCAATCAGCCCCAGCATTTT
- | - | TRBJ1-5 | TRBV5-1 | CASSWDGGLNQPQHF | TGCGCCAGCAGCTGGGACGGAGGCCTGAATCAGCCCCAGCATTTT
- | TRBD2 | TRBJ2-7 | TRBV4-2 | CASSPLAGGGGTSYEQYF | TGTGCCAGCAGCCCCCTCGCGGGGGGCGGGGGTACCTCCTACGAGCAGTACTTC
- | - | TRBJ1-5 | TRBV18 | CASSPSLDRNQPQHF | TGTGCCAGCTCACCTTCTCTCGACAGAAATCAGCCCCAGCATTTT
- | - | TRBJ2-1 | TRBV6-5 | CASSYSSSRGNEQFF | TGTGCCAGCAGTTACTCATCTAGCAGGGGCAATGAGCAGTTCTTC
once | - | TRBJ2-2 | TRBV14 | CASSVLGPGELFF | TGTGCCAGCAGCGTACTAGGCCCCGGGGAGCTGTTTTTT
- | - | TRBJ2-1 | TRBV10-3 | CAISESPWRGKDNEQFF | TGTGCCATCAGTGAGTCCCCGTGGAGGGGCAAGGACAATGAGCAGTTCTTC
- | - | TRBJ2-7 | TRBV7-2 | CASSPGTLLNPGEQYF | TGTGCCAGCAGCCCCGGGACACTTCTAAATCCGGGGGAGCAGTACTTC
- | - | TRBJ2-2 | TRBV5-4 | CASSLGQTTGELFF | TGTGCCAGCAGCTTGGGCCAGACCACCGGGGAGCTGTTTTTT
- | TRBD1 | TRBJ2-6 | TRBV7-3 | CASSSTGLGANVLTF | TGTGCCAGCAGCTCGACAGGGCTTGGGGCCAACGTCCTGACTTTC
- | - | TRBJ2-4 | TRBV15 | CATSRDVGLDGGAKNIQYF | TGTGCCACCAGCAGAGACGTGGGTCTCGATGGGGGGGCCAAAAACATTCAGTACTTC
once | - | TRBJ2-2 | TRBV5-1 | CASSLAGGGQNTGELFF | TGCGCCAGCAGCTTGGCCGGTGGGGGCCAGAACACCGGGGAGCTGTTTTTT
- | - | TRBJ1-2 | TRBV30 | CAWRQSGGGYTF | TGTGCCTGGAGACAGTCGGGGGGTGGCTACACCTTC
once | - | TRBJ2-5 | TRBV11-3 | CASSLNYQETQYF | TGTGCCAGCAGCTTGAACTACCAAGAGACCCAGTACTTC
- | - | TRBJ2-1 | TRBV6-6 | CASSLRTFNEQFF | TGTGCCAGCAGCCTCCGGACCTTTAATGAGCAGTTCTTC
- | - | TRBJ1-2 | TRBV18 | CASSPPSGTSYTF | TGTGCCAGCTCACCACCGTCAGGGACAAGCTACACCTTC
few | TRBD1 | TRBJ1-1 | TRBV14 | CASSRNMGTGTAGVFF | TGTGCCAGCAGCCGCAACATGGGAACCGGGACAGCGGGAGTTTTCTTT
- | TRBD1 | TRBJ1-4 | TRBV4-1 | CASSQPRNRGANEKLFF | TGCGCCAGCAGCCAACCTCGTAACAGGGGAGCTAATGAAAAACTGTTTTTT
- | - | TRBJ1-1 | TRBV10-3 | CAIRIGSANTEAFF | TGTGCCATCAGGATTGGGTCAGCGAACACTGAAGCTTTCTTT
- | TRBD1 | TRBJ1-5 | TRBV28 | CASRRGPWSNQPQHF | TGTGCCAGCAGGAGGGGGCCTTGGAGCAATCAGCCCCAGCATTTT
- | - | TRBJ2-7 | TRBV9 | CASSVDGGYEQYF | TGTGCCAGCAGCGTAGATGGTGGATACGAGCAGTACTTC
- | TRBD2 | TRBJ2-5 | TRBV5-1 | CASSLVGGGRGQETQYF | TGCGCCAGCAGCTTGGTAGGCGGGGGAAGGGGCCAAGAGACCCAGTACTTC
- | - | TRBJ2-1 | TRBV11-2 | CASSLLRGRGYNEQFF | TGTGCCAGCAGCTTACTTCGGGGGCGGGGCTACAATGAGCAGTTCTTC
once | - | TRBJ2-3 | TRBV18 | CASSPPSTDTQYF | TGTGCCAGCTCACCCCCTAGCACAGATACGCAGTATTTT
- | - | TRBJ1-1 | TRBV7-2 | CASSPPGYTEAFF | TGTGCCAGCAGTCCCCCAGGTTACACTGAAGCTTTCTTT
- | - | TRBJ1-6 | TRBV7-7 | CASSFFTGGTYNSPLHF | TGTGCTAGCAGCTTCTTTACCGGGGGGACTTATAATTCACCCCTCCACTTT
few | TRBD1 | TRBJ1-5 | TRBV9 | CASSAGQANQPQHF | TGTGCCAGCAGCGCAGGACAGGCAAATCAGCCCCAGCATTTT
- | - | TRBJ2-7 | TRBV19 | CASSIAAGVDEQYF | TGTGCCAGTAGTATCGCGGCAGGGGTAGACGAGCAGTACTTC
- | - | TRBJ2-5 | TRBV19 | CASSMFDGGETQYF | TGTGCCAGTAGTATGTTCGACGGCGGGGAGACCCAGTACTTC
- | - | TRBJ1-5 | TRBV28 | CASRLGSNQPQHF | TGTGCCAGCAGGTTGGGTAGCAATCAGCCCCAGCATTTT